The clone carrying this TCR beta chain was seen only a few times. Unsorted material relied on about 100 million PBMCs as the source of genomic DNA. Replicate PCRs were loaded with approximately 300 ng DNA from unsorted PBMC, around 30,000 T cell genomes. Data came from immunoSEQ multiplex PCR; TCRdb stores just in-frame clones and leaves some out. The data contain 450,000 to 500,000 clones, almost 80% of them seen just once; the ten biggest clones take up 12%. The record originates from a study of shared clonotypes between healthy human individuals. V dropped 8 bases and J dropped 6 bases, with 14 bases sitting between them. The CDR3 covers 13 residues. Germline-derived CDR1 and CDR2 are SNHLY and FYNNEI.

The rearrangement uses TRBV2 and TRBJ1-5; D uncertain. The sequenced sample was PBMCs. The TCR was taken from a middle-aged woman in good health. Some clones in this sample may be carry-over from other donors' samples. The CDR3 protein is CASLAGLAQPQHF. For the CDR3, the DNA is TGTGCCAGCCTAGCGGGTCTAGCTCAGCCCCAGCATTTT. The full variable domain, in which reference TRBV2 and TRBJ1-5 provide the parts outside the CDR3, is EPEVTQTPSHQVTQMGQEVILRCVPISNHLYFYWYRQILGQKVEFLVSFYNNEISEKSEIFDDQFSVERPDGSNFTLKIRSTKLEDSAMYFCASLAGLAQPQHFGDGTRLSIL.